The rows below give T cell receptor beta chains drawn from one sample of a study of T-cell memory formation after mild COVID-19. From the 5' RACE reads, TCRdb called clonotypes with MiXCR, one entry per CDR3 protein. The sample comprises 470,000 or so distinct CDR3 sequences, about a sixth of which are singletons, and approximately 21% rests with the top ten. The sample consisted of PBMCs or a T cell subset sorted from them (not recorded which). The receptors here all came from a man aged 18 to 30 who had mild COVID-19 (a few samples of this study predate the infection). Cell type and time point are not known. The CDR3 runs from the conserved cysteine through the conserved F or W. The order of the fields is V gene, clone size, CDR3 length, CDR3 protein. Size tells how often a clone was seen (once, few, many) or the class of an expanded clone, and some rows leave it out.

TRBV20-1 | once | 14 | CSAIRAPAAYGYTF
TRBV9 | few | 15 | CASSPAPSSYNEQFF
TRBV18 | few | 15 | CASSPGGGSNEKLFF
TRBV18 | few | 14 | CASSVMDGMDGYTF
TRBV6-5 | few | 17 | CASSRRQGGDYYTEAFF
TRBV25-1 | few | 11 | CASRDGFDDIF
TRBV7-9 | few | 15 | CASSPTEGGTDTQYF
TRBV19 | few | 14 | CASSIQGGDNEQFF
TRBV28 | few | 15 | CATFRQREPYQPQHF
TRBV5-5 | NA | 16 | CASSLRLAAVSNTQYF
TRBV15 | few | 14 | CATSQDRVDEKLFF
TRBV24-1 | few | 14 | CATSDGGLTDTQYF
TRBV6-1 | NA | 16 | CASSELNWAVDTEAFF
TRBV6-5 | few | 18 | CASSYSTAGGTYTGELFF
TRBV2 | NA | 16 | CATQWPSGGNTGELFF
TRBV6-5 | NA | 16 | CASSYSGLPSYNEQFF
TRBV6-6 | NA | 15 | CASKPVAGTYNEQFF
TRBV7-9 | few | 14 | CASSRVTSTDTQYF
TRBV19 | few | 14 | CASSLLPGYTEAFF
TRBV12-3/TRBV12-4 | NA | 13 | CATSERRSYEQYF
TRBV6-5 | NA | 12 | CASSTGQVGYTF
TRBV7-2 | NA | 15 | CASSFGQGGVGTQYF
TRBV4-2 | few | 17 | CASSQDLGPGRDSPLHF
TRBV4-3 | NA | 14 | CASSLQGGKETQYF
TRBV29-1 | NA | 14 | CSVEFGTGADTQYF
TRBV5-7 | NA | 13 | CASSFGRIYGYTF
TRBV7-2 | NA | 15 | CASSLSSGLTNTQYF
TRBV12-3/TRBV12-4 | NA | 21 | CASSQSGHRGYLASGANVLTF
TRBV4-3 | few | 17 | CASSQNPRGGGTDTQYF
TRBV4-1 | NA | 18 | CASPRGGVPLSGANVLTF
TRBV5-1 | once | 15 | CASSLGSFDNSPLHF
TRBV10-3 | NA | 16 | CAISDRDRAPNTEAFF
TRBV4-3 | NA | 16 | CASSPRVWEINQPQHF
TRBV4-2 | many | 15 | CASSQKRGSTDTQYF
TRBV7-6 | NA | 14 | CASRINRGQETQYF
TRBV9 | NA | 15 | CASSVSTELNYGYTF
TRBV5-5 | NA | 15 | CASSNYPGQGDEQFF
TRBV18 | few | 15 | CASSPRQVYNSPLHF
TRBV15 | NA | 14 | CATSYRGGQGEQFF
TRBV2 | NA | 11 | CASSESQGEYF
TRBV3-1 | NA | 15 | CASRLTGSGTDTQYF
TRBV3-1 | few | 15 | CASSPSGGEWETQYF